The present T cell receptor beta chain was sequenced within a study of response to subunit inactivated influenza vaccine. Study results and caveats: Only a handful of new T cells, the authors suggested, are recruited with each seasonal influenza vaccination.

The CDR3 is 14 amino acids. V was pared by 4 bases and J by 10 bases, with 7 bases of the junction left unmatched. Germline loops: CDR1 SGHTA, CDR2 FQGNSA. TCRdb re-called the RT-PCR reads with MiXCR, one entry per CDR3 protein. Here the sample spans approximately 530,000 distinct CDR3 sequences, about 8% being singletons. This clonotype was seen only a few times. Its antigen is not identified. The chain uses TRBV7-2 and TRBJ1-6, with 7 bases matching TRBD1. This TCR was recovered from a man aged 50 to 75 who received an inactivated influenza vaccine. The sample here was PBMCs from blood, taken roughly 24 months after vaccination. The CDR3 is CASSSDRFSSPLHF. The DNA of the CDR3 is TGTGCCAGCAGCTCGGACAGGTTCTCATCACCCCTCCACTTT.